The 12 T cell receptor beta chains reported below all come from one sample, sequenced in a study of blood T cells in healthy people across ages. A second PCR, run for about 7 to 11 cycles, used a sample-barcoded 5' primer plus a J-beta primer mix. TCRdb passed the 5' RACE reads through MiXCR, listing each CDR3 protein once. The profile shows about 680,000 distinct CDR3 sequences, approximately 50% of them singletons. What was sequenced was blood. These receptor sequences come from a woman aged 55-69 years in good health.

This chain uses TRBV5-1 with TRBJ1-1; 7 bases are shared with TRBD1. The V segment lost 0 bases and the J segment 7 bases; nucleotides outside the gene matches: 3. The CDR3 covers 13 residues. Germline V gives CDR1 SGHRS, CDR2 YFSETQ. Written as DNA, the CDR3 is TGCGCCAGCAGCTTGGGCAGGGACAGTGAAGCTTTCTTT. Translating gives CASSLGRDSEAFF.

The chain joins TRBV20-1 to TRBJ1-2, with TRBD1 as a possible D gene (5 bases). Germline V gene sequence: CDR1 DFQATT, CDR2 SNEGSKA (reference sequence). The CDR3 is made up of 12 amino acids. Trimming pared 6 bases from V and 4 bases from J, leaving 12 bases between. The CDR3 here is CSAPGTFYGYTF. Here the CDR3 DNA reads TGCAGTGCGCCCGGGACGTTCTATGGCTACACCTTC.

CDR3 sequence reads: CASSERTSGLNNEQFF. The CDR3 bases are TGTGCCAGCAGTGAAAGGACTAGCGGACTAAACAATGAGCAGTTCTTC. This rearrangement joins TRBV2 to TRBJ2-1; TRBD2 aligns across 10 bases. CDR3 size: 16 residues. J was trimmed by 5 bases and V by 2 bases; bases with no gene match: 6. From germline, CDR1 is SNHLY and CDR2 FYNNEI.

This clonotype has only a few counts. One end of the junction fails to match germline, which may point to a read error. J is TRBJ2-3 and V is TRBV28, with a weak D call TRBD2 (5 bases). The CDR3 consists of 13 residues. Germline assignment: CDR1 MDHEN and CDR2 SYDVKM. CDR3 DNA sequence: TGTGCCAGCAGTCCGCCGGGAACAGATACGCGGTATTTT. It translates to CASSPPGTDTRYF.

This clonotype has a handful of counts. V and J are TRBV29-1 and TRBJ2-1, with D possibly being TRBD2 (6 bases). CDR3 length equals 15 residues. V was clipped by 4 bases and J by 6 bases, with 19 bases between them. Germline V gives CDR1 SQVTM, CDR2 ANQGSEA. CDR3 region: CSVGGIGRMANEQFF. The CDR3 DNA follows: TGCAGCGTTGGAGGGATAGGGAGGATGGCCAATGAGCAGTTCTTC.

This clonotype was seen just once. The chain joins TRBV20-1 to TRBJ2-1, with TRBD1 matching 9 bases. The V and J ends lost 5 bases and 3 bases, in that order; junction bases with no gene match: 8. The germline CDR1 and CDR2 sequences are DFQATT and SNEGSKA (reference sequence). The CDR3 has 15 residues. Here the CDR3 DNA reads TGCAGTGCTGGCTATCCGACAGGGGGCTACAATGAGCAGTTCTTC. Residues: CSAGYPTGGYNEQFF.

On this clonotype itself: Since a much larger clone is just one base distant, this may be a read error. This chain connects TRBV20-1 to TRBJ2-7; the match to TRBD2 covers 8 bases. The V gene's germline CDR1 is DFQATT and CDR2 SNEGSKA (reference sequence). CDR3 length: 14 residues. The ends lost 6 bases at V and 7 bases at J; junction bases unmatched: 14. In DNA, the CDR3 is TGCAGTGCCCCGGATAGCGGGAACTACAATGAGCAGTACTTC. Translated: CSAPDSGNYNEQYF.

This clonotype showed up just a few times. CDR3 sequence (DNA): TGCGCCAGCAGCTTGGGTGGACAGGGGGGCGGGGGCACTGAAGCTTTCTTT. This sequence encodes CASSLGGQGGGGTEAFF. The chain has TRBV5-1 and TRBJ1-1; 10 nucleotides agree with TRBD1. Germline CDR1 SGHRS, CDR2 YFSETQ. J was trimmed by 4 bases and V by 0 bases; bases with no gene match: 9. This CDR3 region has 17 residues.

This rearrangement joins TRBV4-2 to TRBJ2-7; the D is unclear. The J call may be mistaken, given a closer DNA end match to TRBJ2-5. The germline gives CDR1 LGHNA, CDR2 YNFKEQ. The CDR3 is 16 amino acids. The CDR3 here is CASSQDGRRPGETQYF. DNA for the CDR3: TGTGCCAGCAGCCAAGATGGCCGCCGGCCCGGGGAGACCCAGTACTTC.

The chain joins TRBV7-2 to TRBJ2-5; 7 nucleotides match TRBD1. Matching the DNA end better, TRBJ2-7 makes the J call doubtful. The CDR3 covers 15 residues. Per the germline V gene, CDR1 is SGHTA and CDR2 is FQGNSA. In DNA form, the CDR3 reads TGTGCCAGCAGCTTAAGGAACAGGGGCCTCGGCGAGCAGTACTTC. Translating gives CASSLRNRGLGEQYF.

This chain joins TRBV7-2 and TRBJ1-1; 10 bases fit TRBD1. This CDR3 region has 13 residues. V trimming: 6 bases; J trimming: 4 bases; junction bases outside the gene matches: 2. CDR1 SGHTA and CDR2 FQGNSA come from the germline V gene. DNA of the CDR3: TGTGCCAGCAGTCGGACAGGGGGCACTGAAGCTTTCTTT. Amino acid sequence: CASSRTGGTEAFF.

The V and J genes are TRBV12-3 or TRBV12-4 and TRBJ2-3; D is undetermined. The CDR3 sequence is 13 residues long. Trimming stripped 6 bases from V and 4 bases from J, with 11 bases between. The CDR3 sequence is CASSRVESDTQYF. In nucleotides, the CDR3 is TGTGCCAGCAGCAGAGTAGAATCAGATACGCAGTATTTT.